This T cell receptor beta chain came from a study of blood T cell repertoires in COVID-19. The overall study: Collection of acute and convalescent COVID-19 samples took place in the United States, Italy and Spain. PBMCs, B-cell-depleted T cells, or T cells provided the cDNA or gDNA that made up the material.

The V gene's germline CDR1 is KGHSH and CDR2 LQKENI. The CDR3 sequence is 15 residues long. The V gene end was trimmed by 3 bases and the J gene end by 7 bases; junction bases not matched to a gene: 8. As handled by the study authors: Cell counts per sample came from amplifying reference gene primers. Here immunoSEQ multiplex PCR was the method, and the copy in TCRdb shows in-frame clones only, minus some. The D gene and trimming were derived from the DNA, and the V and J assignments and clone size from that table. This table holds about 73,000 clones, roughly 80% found once. The specimen was peripheral blood. The sequence was obtained from a woman in her sixties or seventies with acute or convalescent COVID-19. This chain connects TRBV18 to TRBJ2-1, with 8 bases lining up with TRBD1. CDR3 residues: CASSPGQGARNEQFF. The CDR3 DNA reads as TGTGCCAGCTCACCGGGCCAGGGGGCGAGGAATGAGCAGTTCTTC.